This record concerns one T cell receptor (beta chain) sequence. This clonotype has ten or more counts. Its antigen is still unknown. No base-level quality is on record; no much larger clone is a single base apart. The data are from a study of T cells in Graves' hyperthyroidism and ophthalmopathy (dated by TCRdb to about 2019). With regard to the full study: Peripheral blood was collected at initial diagnosis, before any treatment. TCR V-J signatures able to tell the groups apart were searched for in a discovery cohort of 100 or so patients, of whom fewer than 45 had Graves' ophthalmopathy and around 56 had stable Graves' hyperthyroidism. Whether ophthalmopathy could be predicted prospectively was tested in an independent validation cohort made up of 18 to 20 hyperthyroidism patients plus 17 patients who later progressed to ophthalmopathy. The 75 to 100 discovery patients were divided at random into training and test sets in a 7:3 ratio. Thyroid tissue and blood T-cell repertoires from several Graves' hyperthyroidism patients were also compared in the study. Following sampling, methimazole starting at 30 mg daily was given to hyperthyroidism patients, and high-dose intravenous methylprednisolone was given to ophthalmopathy patients. TCR Vbeta CDR3 sequencing of 135 peripheral blood samples (under 45 ophthalmopathy, roughly 74 hyperthyroidism and some 17 progressor patients) is reported in the paper. Overall study results and their limits: Most expanded thyroid clonotypes (frequency above 0.001) were also found in blood, which suggests that blood repertoires may mirror thyroid immune responses. A 13 V-J signature model separated ophthalmopathy from stable hyperthyroidism, with over 85% sensitivity and 81% to 83% specificity in cross-validation and 80%/75% in testing. In validation, progression to ophthalmopathy was predicted by the model with roughly 69% sensitivity and 72% to 85% specificity, a median of around 5.9 months before onset. No statistical method was used to fix the sample size in advance, and group allocation was not hidden from the investigators.

The TCR beta CDR3 regions were amplified from RNA transcripts. For the first round of RT-PCR on the TCR CDR3, the HTBI primer set was used together with the Qiagen OneStep RT-PCR kit. The libraries were constructed in a second round of multiplex PCR and then size-selected and purified. Sequencing of the libraries was done on an Illumina HiSeq2000 using paired-end 100 bp reads. On the authors' methods: SOAPnuke was used to process the raw data, throwing out any read that contained adapters or uncalled bases, had a mean Phred below 15, or lacked an exact constant-primer or identifier match. COPE v1.2.5 was used to merge the high-quality paired reads, and each unique nucleotide sequence was defined as a clonotype. MiTCR v1.1 was used to align the clonotypes against IMGT TRBV, TRBD and TRBJ reference segments. The analysis was restricted to V-J combinations with a frequency above 0.0001, which together covered just over 98% of the repertoires. The TCS score was defined as the ratio of F50 (clonal expansion) to E x V (chaos), calculated using BLOSUM62-based TCRdist between CDR3 peptides within each V-J. Welch's t-statistics and random forest reduced just over 500 V-J features to fewer than 15, which were used in a naive Bayes classifier (R e1071). The public sequencing data were trimmed at Q25 with fastp and processed into clonotypes with MiXCR by TCRdb, which kept only in-frame beta chains. All rows with the same CDR3 protein become a single entry with the most common DNA and genes. TCRdb's processing, not the authors' own work, is the source of the V and J calls. In this sample the table shows 450,000 to 600,000 distinct CDR3 sequences, nearly 20% of which occur a single time. The ten largest clones represent over 45% of the sample.

Moderately to severely active disease, a Clinical Activity Score of at least 3, a NOSPECS grade of at least 4, and a duration under 3 months were present in ophthalmopathy patients. Any patient with an uncontrolled infection, another autoimmune disease, pregnancy or lactation was excluded. Diagnoses were established on the basis of clinical symptoms, serum thyroxine and TRAb, thyroid ultrasound, and orbital computed tomography. Ficoll-Paque density gradient centrifugation was used to isolate PBMCs from about 9 ml of fresh peripheral blood. Total RNA was extracted with Trizol reagent, and quality was checked on an Agilent 2100 Bioanalyzer. Taken from cysteine to phenylalanine, the CDR3 has 13 residues. Only the CDR3 DNA stays, 39 bases, in frame from base 1. CDR1 and CDR2 (SGHVS, FNYEAQ) derive from the germline V gene. V loses 4 bases, J loses 4 bases, and the germline ends lie 11 bases apart.

The chain couples TRBV7-6 to TRBJ2-7; TRBD2 is a possible D gene, resting on 6 matching bases. The sample was blood. The TCR sequence derives from a man in his forties with Graves' ophthalmopathy. The nucleotides read TGTGCCAGCAGCTGGGGGGAGGTTTACGAGCAGTACTTC. This gives the protein CASSWGEVYEQYF.